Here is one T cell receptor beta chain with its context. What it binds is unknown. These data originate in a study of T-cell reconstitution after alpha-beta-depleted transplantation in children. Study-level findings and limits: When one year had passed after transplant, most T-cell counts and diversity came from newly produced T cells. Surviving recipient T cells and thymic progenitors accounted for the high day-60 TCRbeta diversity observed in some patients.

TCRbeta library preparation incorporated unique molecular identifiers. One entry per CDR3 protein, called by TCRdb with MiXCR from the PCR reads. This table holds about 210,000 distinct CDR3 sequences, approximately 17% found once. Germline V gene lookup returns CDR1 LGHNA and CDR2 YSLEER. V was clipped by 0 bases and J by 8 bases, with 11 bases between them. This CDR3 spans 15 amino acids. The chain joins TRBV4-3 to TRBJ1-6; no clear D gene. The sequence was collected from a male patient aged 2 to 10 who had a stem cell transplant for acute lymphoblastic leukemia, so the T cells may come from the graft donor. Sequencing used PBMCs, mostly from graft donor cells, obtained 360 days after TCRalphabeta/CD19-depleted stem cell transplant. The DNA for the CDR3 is TGCGCCAGCAGCCAAGAGGGAGGGAGGGATTCACCCCTCCACTTT. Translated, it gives CASSQEGGRDSPLHF.